This entry describes one T cell receptor beta chain. Antigen unknown. This may stem from a read error, because a much larger clone lies one nucleotide away. Germline CDR1 MNHEY, CDR2 SVGEGT. CDR3 length: 13 amino acids. Trimming removed 6 bases at V and 2 bases at J, with 10 bases between. The sample comes from a study of T cell repertoires in cytomegalovirus infection. Study-wide results and caveats: The cumulative frequency of public TCR beta families identified carriers of CMV plus the relevant HLA.

TCRdb reprocessed the reads via MiXCR and lists one record per CDR3 protein. Among approximately 770,000 distinct CDR3 sequences listed, 25% to 35% were seen once. This sample comprised cultured CD8+ T cells from PBMCs, obtained from culture after CMV antigen stimulation. The V gene is TRBV6-2 or TRBV6-3, the J gene TRBJ1-2, with a weak D call TRBD1 (5 bases). The receptor comes from a human donor in good health (CMV status not recorded). Some clones in this sample may be carry-over from other donors' samples. CDR3 protein: CASSSTENYGYTF. The CDR3 region has the DNA TGTGCCAGCAGCTCGACAGAGAACTATGGCTACACCTTC.